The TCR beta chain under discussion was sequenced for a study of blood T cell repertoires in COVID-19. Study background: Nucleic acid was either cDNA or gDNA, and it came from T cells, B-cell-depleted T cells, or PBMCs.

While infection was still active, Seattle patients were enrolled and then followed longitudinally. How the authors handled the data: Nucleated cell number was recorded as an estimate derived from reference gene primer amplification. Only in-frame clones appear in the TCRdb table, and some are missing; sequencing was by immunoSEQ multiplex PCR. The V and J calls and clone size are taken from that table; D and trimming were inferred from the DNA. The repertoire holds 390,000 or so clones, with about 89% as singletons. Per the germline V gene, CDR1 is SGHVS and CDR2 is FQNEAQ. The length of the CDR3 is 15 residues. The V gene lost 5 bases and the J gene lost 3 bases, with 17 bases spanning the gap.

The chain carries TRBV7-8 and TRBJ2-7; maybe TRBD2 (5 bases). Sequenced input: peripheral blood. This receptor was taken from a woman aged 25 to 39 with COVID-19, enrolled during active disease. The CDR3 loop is CASSPRVGTSYEQYF. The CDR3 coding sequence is TGTGCCAGCAGCCCCCGGGTAGGTACTAGCTACGAGCAGTACTTC.